A single sample is the source of the 23 T cell receptor beta chains below, sequenced in a study of human T cells and chemical hapten exposure. TCRdb called the RACE reads again in MiXCR, with one record for every CDR3 protein. The sample contains 330,000 or so distinct CDR3 sequences, over 6% of which appear only once. Time point specified: patch test 2, 6 weeks after DPC sensitization. Regarding treatment: therapeutic diphenylcyclopropenone sensitization with weekly scalp DPC. The input for sequencing was whole blood, taken in connection with sensitization to the hapten diphenylcyclopropenone (DPC). All receptors derive from a woman aged 18 to 35 with alopecia areata. Some clones in this sample may be carry-over from other donors' samples.

V and J are TRBV7-2 and TRBJ2-4, with TRBD2 as a possible D gene (6 bases). Germline CDR1 reads SGHTA; CDR2 reads FQGNSA. The CDR3 runs to 12 residues. Trimming took off 5 bases at V and 15 bases at J, with 17 bases between the two ends. CDR3 sequence reads: CASSGGSNLWYF. The DNA of the CDR3 is TGTGCCAGCAGCGGGGGGAGCAATCTTTGGTACTTC.

V and J are TRBV2 and TRBJ1-6; 7 positions match TRBD1. Germline CDR1 SNHLY, CDR2 FYNNEI. V was pared by 6 bases and J by 4 bases, with 6 bases of the junction left unmatched. The CDR3 runs 15 residues. The CDR3 DNA follows: TGTGCCAGCAGCGAGACAGGGACGTATAATTCACCCCTCCACTTT. Amino acid sequence: CASSETGTYNSPLHF.

This clonotype was counted only a few times. The chain combines TRBV16 with TRBJ1-6; D not resolved. The CDR3 contains 12 residues. Germline CDR1 and CDR2: KGHSY and FQNENV. V lost 6 bases, J lost 5 bases, and 5 bases lay in between. This CDR3 is CASRANNSPLHF. The CDR3 coding sequence is TGTGCCAGCAGAGCGAATAATTCACCCCTCCACTTT.

Details on this clonotype: One junction end disagrees with the germline gene, perhaps due to a read error. J is TRBJ2-1 and V is TRBV12-3 or TRBV12-4; TRBD2 aligns across 11 bases. This CDR3 is built from 18 residues. In DNA, the CDR3 is TGTGCCAGCAGTTTCCCACTAGCGGGGGAAACCCTAGCCTATGAGCTGTTCTTC. It is translated as CASSFPLAGETLAYELFF.

There are a few counts of this clonotype. V is TRBV6-5 and J is TRBJ1-6; TRBD1 agrees at 9 bases. The CDR3 contains 15 residues. V was pared by 4 bases and J by 10 bases, with 8 bases of the junction left unmatched. Germline CDR1 and CDR2: MNHEY and SVGAGI. The CDR3 nucleotides read TGTGCCAGCAGTTTACGGGACAGGGTAGGCTCACCCCTCCACTTT. Translated, it gives CASSLRDRVGSPLHF.

Many counts were recorded for this clonotype. This sequence joins TRBV12-3 or TRBV12-4 and TRBJ1-2, with no clear D. This CDR3 region has 14 residues. Trimming stripped 3 bases from V and 4 bases from J, with 12 bases between. CDR3 residues: CASSLQSIPYGYTF. CDR3 coding DNA: TGTGCCAGCAGTTTGCAGAGTATTCCCTATGGCTACACCTTC.

At least ten counts were recorded for this clonotype. The chain combines TRBV4-2 with TRBJ2-3; 10 bases fit TRBD2. The germline V gene has CDR1 LGHNA and CDR2 YNFKEQ. V lost 1 base to trimming and J lost 0 bases; unmatched junction nucleotides: 10. The CDR3 runs to 19 residues. CDR3 region: CASSQVAGLAGASTDTQYF. In DNA, the CDR3 is TGTGCCAGCAGCCAAGTGGCAGGGCTAGCGGGGGCGAGCACAGATACGCAGTATTTT.

This clonotype has ten or more counts. V and J are TRBV7-9 and TRBJ1-4; 8 positions agree with TRBD1. Germline V gene data show CDR1 as SEHNR and CDR2 as FQNEAQ (reference sequence). The CDR3 contains 16 residues. The V gene end was trimmed by 1 base and the J gene end by 7 bases; junction bases not matched to a gene: 8. CDR3 amino acids: CASSLVIGQGGEKLFF. The CDR3 DNA reads as TGTGCCAGCAGCTTAGTCATCGGACAGGGCGGTGAAAAACTGTTTTTT.

This clonotype has more than one count but fewer than ten. V and J are TRBV6-5 and TRBJ1-4, with D hard to call. V was trimmed by 5 bases and J by 8 bases, leaving 9 bases between them. The CDR3 sequence is 12 residues long. Germline CDR1 is MNHEY and CDR2 is SVGAGI. CDR3 bases: TGTGCCAGCAGTCCAACCAGGGAAAAACTGTTTTTT. It specifies CASSPTREKLFF.

Ten or more counts support this clonotype. J is TRBJ1-2 and V is TRBV5-4; perhaps TRBD1 as D (6 bases). Germline V gene data show CDR1 as SGHNT and CDR2 as YYREEE (reference sequence). V was shortened by 0 bases and J by 2 bases, with 11 bases between the two germline ends. This CDR3 has 15 residues. CDR3 DNA sequence: TGTGCCAGCAGCTTGGCGAGGACAGCAAACTATGGCTACACCTTC. Translated, it gives CASSLARTANYGYTF.

The J gene is TRBJ2-5, the V gene TRBV7-9; D is ambiguous. Germline V gives CDR1 SEHNR, CDR2 FQNEAQ (reference sequence). The CDR3 covers 11 residues. V was pared by 7 bases and J by 5 bases, with 8 bases between. DNA of the CDR3: TGTGCCAGCAACCTGAGGGAGACCCAGTACTTC. Translating gives CASNLRETQYF.

This clonotype occurred once. J is TRBJ1-1 and V is TRBV7-9, with TRBD1 as a possible D gene (5 bases). Germline V gene sequence: CDR1 SEHNR, CDR2 FQNEAQ (reference sequence). The CDR3 runs to 14 residues. V was clipped by 4 bases and J by 0 bases, with 9 bases between them. The chain's CDR3 is CASSSRTMNTEAFF. In DNA form, the CDR3 reads TGTGCCAGCAGCTCAAGGACAATGAACACTGAAGCTTTCTTT.

This clonotype occurred many times. The V and J genes are TRBV27 and TRBJ2-5; possibly TRBD2 for D (6 bases). V gave up 4 bases and J gave up 2 bases, with 11 bases separating them. CDR3 length equals 14 residues. The V gene's germline CDR1 is MNHEY and CDR2 SMNVEV (reference sequence). Here the CDR3 DNA reads TGTGCCAGCAGTTGGAGGGGAGGTCAAGAGACCCAGTACTTC. This codes for CASSWRGGQETQYF.

The chain joins TRBV12-3 or TRBV12-4 to TRBJ2-1, with 8 bases matching TRBD1. After removal of 3 bases from V and 4 bases from J, the junction contained 5 bases not matched to a gene. The CDR3 has 15 amino acids. CDR3 protein: CASSFGDRLYNEQFF. CDR3 nucleotide sequence: TGTGCCAGCAGTTTCGGGGACAGGTTATACAATGAGCAGTTCTTC.

As concerns this clonotype: The junction departs from the called germline gene at one end, perhaps through a read error. The chain has TRBV20-1 and TRBJ2-7, with TRBD1 matching 7 bases. Germline V gene data show CDR1 as DFQATT and CDR2 as SNEGSKA (reference sequence). This CDR3 is built from 14 residues. In DNA, the CDR3 is TGCAGTGCTATCCAGTCGACAGGGAACTACGAGCAGCACTTC. Translation gives CSAIQSTGNYEQHF.

The CDR3 reads CASSLPSSGGTETQYF. CDR3 bases: TGTGCCAGCAGCCTGCCGTCTAGCGGGGGGACTGAGACCCAGTACTTC. The rearrangement uses TRBV5-6 and TRBJ2-5; 11 bases align to TRBD2. After removal of 4 bases from V and 5 bases from J, the junction contained 10 bases not matched to a gene. The CDR3 is 16 amino acids. The germline gives CDR1 SGHDT, CDR2 YYEEEE.

Many counts were recorded for this clonotype. The rearrangement joins TRBV20-1 to TRBJ2-4; possible D gene TRBD2, 5 bases. V shed 3 bases and J shed 0 bases, with 21 bases lying between them. This CDR3 has 18 residues. Germline loops: CDR1 DFQATT, CDR2 SNEGSKA (reference sequence). The CDR3 protein is CSASPLPEGVLAKNIQYF. The CDR3, as DNA: TGCAGTGCTAGCCCCTTACCCGAGGGCGTACTAGCCAAAAACATTCAGTACTTC.

V gene TRBV28 combines with J gene TRBJ2-1, with D perhaps given as TRBD1 or TRBD2 (5 bases each). V lost 8 bases, J lost 2 bases, and 13 bases lay in between. Germline assignment: CDR1 MDHEN and CDR2 SYDVKM. The CDR3 spans 14 residues. As DNA, the CDR3 is TGTGCCAGCCTGCCCGGGGACCCCTACAATGAGCAGTTCTTC. Translation gives CASLPGDPYNEQFF.

The V and J genes are TRBV5-1 and TRBJ2-7, with 9 bases identical to TRBD1. Germline V CDR1 and CDR2: SGHRS, YFSETQ. The CDR3 is made up of 16 amino acids. Germline trimming cut 4 bases from V and 2 bases from J; bases unmatched to any gene: 10. The CDR3 DNA reads TGCGCCAGCAGCGTACGACAGGGGGTTTTCCCCTACGAGCAGTACTTC. This encodes CASSVRQGVFPYEQYF.

The gene calls are TRBV2 and TRBJ2-1; D may correspond to TRBD1 or TRBD2 (5 bases each). Germline V gene data show CDR1 as SNHLY and CDR2 as FYNNEI. The CDR3 has 15 residues. The ends were cut back, 4 bases at V and 5 bases at J, with 15 bases in the middle. CDR3 in amino acids: CASSVLGTENNEQFF. The CDR3 DNA reads as TGTGCCAGCAGTGTACTTGGGACGGAGAACAATGAGCAGTTCTTC.

This clonotype occurred a few times. This sequence joins TRBV7-3 and TRBJ1-1, with D perhaps TRBD1 (6 bases). V was clipped by 2 bases and J by 7 bases, with 14 bases between them. The CDR3 consists of 14 residues. Germline assignment: CDR1 SGHTA and CDR2 FQGTGA. In nucleotides, the CDR3 is TGTGCCAGCAGCTTATTGAGGGGGTCCGGTGAAGCTTTCTTT. It specifies CASSLLRGSGEAFF. The full variable domain, its missing parts supplied by reference TRBV7-3 and TRBJ1-1, is GAGVSQTPSNKVTEKGKYVELRCDPISGHTALYWYRQSLGQGPEFLIYFQGTGAADDSGLPNDRFFAVRPEGSVSTLKIQRTERGDSAVYLCASSLLRGSGEAFFGQGTRLTVV.

This clonotype was observed many times. The chain couples TRBV20-1 to TRBJ2-3; 9 bases match TRBD2. V was pared by 6 bases and J by 3 bases, with 10 bases of the junction left unmatched. Germline CDR1 reads DFQATT; CDR2 reads SNEGSKA (reference sequence). This CDR3 contains 15 residues. The CDR3, as DNA: TGCAGTGCCCTCCAGGCGGGGGGGCGAACAGATACGCAGTATTTT. This codes for CSALQAGGRTDTQYF.

The chain has TRBV5-1 and TRBJ2-3, with D perhaps given as TRBD1 or TRBD2 (5 bases each). This CDR3 has 16 amino acids. Germline V gives CDR1 SGHRS, CDR2 YFSETQ. With 0 bases removed from V and 2 bases from J, the gap between germline ends came to 13 bases. The CDR3 sequence: CASSLAGRGVTDTQYF. The CDR3 DNA reads TGCGCCAGCAGCTTGGCCGGTAGAGGGGTCACAGATACGCAGTATTTT.